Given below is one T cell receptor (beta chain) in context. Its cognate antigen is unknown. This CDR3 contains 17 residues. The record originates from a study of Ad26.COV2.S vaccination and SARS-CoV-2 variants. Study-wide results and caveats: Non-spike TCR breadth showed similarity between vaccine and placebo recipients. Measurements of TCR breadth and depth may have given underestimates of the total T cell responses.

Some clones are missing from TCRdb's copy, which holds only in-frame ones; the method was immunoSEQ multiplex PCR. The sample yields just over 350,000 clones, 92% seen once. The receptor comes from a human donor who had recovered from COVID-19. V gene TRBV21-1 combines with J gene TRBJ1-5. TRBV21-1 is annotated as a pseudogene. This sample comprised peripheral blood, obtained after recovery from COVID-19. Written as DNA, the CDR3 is TGTGCCAGCACCCTAAGTGGTAGGGGGGACACCTCCCAGCCCCAGCATTTT. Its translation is CASTLSGRGDTSQPQHF.